The 3 T cell receptor beta chains listed next were all sequenced from one sample in a study of PD-L1 blockade in urothelial cancer. As to time point: peripheral blood 6 weeks after treatment start. The repertoire was sequenced with immunoSEQ multiplex PCR; TCRdb's copy has only in-frame clones and lacks some. The sample contains about 51,000 clones, approximately 90% of which appear only once. This material consisted of PBMCs, taken around atezolizumab (anti-PD-L1) treatment. The receptors were gathered from a man aged 60 to 69 with urothelial cancer.

The J gene is TRBJ2-4, the V gene TRBV11-2; 7 bases line up with TRBD2. The germline gives CDR1 SGHAT, CDR2 FQNNGV. CDR3 length: 13 amino acids. V lost 5 bases to trimming and J lost 6 bases; unmatched junction nucleotides: 4. The CDR3 DNA reads TGTGCCAGCAGCCTAGGCGGGGGAAACATTCAGTACTTC. Encoded protein: CASSLGGGNIQYF.

The J gene is TRBJ2-6, the V gene TRBV27; D not resolved. CDR3 length: 17 amino acids. Trimming removed 5 bases from V and 0 bases from J, with 14 bases in between. Germline-derived CDR1 and CDR2 are MNHEY and SMNVEV (reference sequence). This CDR3 reads CASSPRPVASGANVLTF. CDR3 nucleotide sequence: TGTGCCAGCAGTCCACGACCCGTAGCCTCTGGGGCCAACGTCCTGACTTTC.

This clone was detected a few times. V is TRBV6-1 and J is TRBJ1-6, with D possibly matching TRBD1 (5 bases). The V end lost 10 bases, the J end lost 1 base, and 11 bases lay between the germline ends. This CDR3 is 14 amino acids long. Germline V CDR1 and CDR2: MNHNS, SASEGT. DNA of the CDR3: TGTGCCAAGGGGAAAGGGTCCTATAATTCACCCCTCCACTTT. As protein: CAKGKGSYNSPLHF.